This T cell receptor (beta chain) is from a study of T cell changes during pregnancy in multiple sclerosis. TCRdb's copy holds only in-frame clones and misses some; the assay was immunoSEQ multiplex PCR. The table lists around 62,000 clones, 90% of them singletons. The junction had 10 bases not matched to a gene; V was cut back by 10 bases and J by 3 bases. CDR1 LNHDA and CDR2 SQIVND come from the germline V gene (reference sequence). This CDR3 comprises 15 residues. This sample comprised peripheral blood, obtained in the third trimester of pregnancy. The gene calls are TRBV19 and TRBJ2-2, with 8 bases identical to TRBD2. The receptor was derived from a female donor with multiple sclerosis, enrolled in a pregnancy study. CDR3 sequence (DNA): TGTGCCACCAAGGAGCGGGAGTACGACACCGGGGAGCTGTTTTTT. This translates into CATKEREYDTGELFF.